This T cell receptor (beta chain) was identified during a study of breast tumors, draining lymph nodes, adjacent tissues. Study-wide results and limits: The lymph node origin of tumor T cells was framed as consistent with a hypothesis, not demonstrated. The data were judged consistent with most tumor T cells coming from lymph node and expanding in tumor.

Comments on this clonotype: Its target is unknown. A read error is possible here, since a much larger clone lies one base away.

Breast cancer patients provided tissue from their axillary draining lymph nodes. TCRdb passed the multiplex PCR reads through MiXCR, listing each CDR3 protein once. The sample comprises roughly 120,000 distinct CDR3 sequences, approximately 20% of which are singletons, and less than 4% rests with the top ten. Germline V CDR1 and CDR2: LNHNV, YYDKDF (reference sequence). This CDR3 is built from 12 residues. This TCR derives from a female donor with breast cancer. Some clones in this sample may be carry-over from other donors' samples. Sequencing used axillary lymph node tissue. V is TRBV15 and J is TRBJ2-5, with D unclear. CDR3 protein: CATSRDHQTHYF. CDR3 in DNA: TGTGCCACCAGCAGAGATCACCAGACCCACTACTTC.